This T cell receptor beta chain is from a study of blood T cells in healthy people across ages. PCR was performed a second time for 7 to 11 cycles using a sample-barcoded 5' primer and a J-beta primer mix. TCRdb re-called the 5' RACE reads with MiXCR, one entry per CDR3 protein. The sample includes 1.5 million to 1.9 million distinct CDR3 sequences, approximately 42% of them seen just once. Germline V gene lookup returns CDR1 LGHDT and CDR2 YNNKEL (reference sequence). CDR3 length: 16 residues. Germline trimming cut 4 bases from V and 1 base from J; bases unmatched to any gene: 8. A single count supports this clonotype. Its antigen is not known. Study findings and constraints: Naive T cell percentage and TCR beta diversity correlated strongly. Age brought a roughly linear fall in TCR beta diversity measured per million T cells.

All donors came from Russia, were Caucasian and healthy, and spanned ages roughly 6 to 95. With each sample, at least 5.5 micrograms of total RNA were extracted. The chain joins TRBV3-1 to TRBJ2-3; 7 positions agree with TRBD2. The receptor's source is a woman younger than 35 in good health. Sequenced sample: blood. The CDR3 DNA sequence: TGTGCCAGCAGCCCCGAGACTAGCTTGGGCACAGATACGCAGTATTTT. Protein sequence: CASSPETSLGTDTQYF.